This T cell receptor (beta chain) was documented in a study of blood T cell repertoires in COVID-19. Study at large: Collection of acute and convalescent COVID-19 samples took place in the United States, Italy and Spain.

Participant ages covered 18 to 89 years across 20 to 25 US areas. Which cohort a participant joined came from the clinical history participants gave. As originally analysed: Cell counts per sample came from amplifying reference gene primers. The method was immunoSEQ multiplex PCR; TCRdb's version includes in-frame clones alone and lacks a portion of them. The DNA gave D and trimming, while V, J and clone size come from that table. The sample lists roughly 280,000 clones, just under 90% occurring once. Looked up from germline, CDR1 is MDHEN and CDR2 is SYDVKM. J gave up 2 bases and V 6 bases, and 13 bases lay outside the gene matches. The CDR3 runs to 16 residues.

The TCR sequence derives from an older woman who had recovered from COVID-19. The V call is TRBV28, the J call TRBJ2-7; 7 positions match TRBD2. The sequenced sample consisted of PBMCs or T cells enriched from blood (not recorded which). The CDR3: CASSPTSRSTPYEQYF. The CDR3 DNA follows: TGTGCCAGCAGCCCGACTAGCCGGTCAACTCCCTACGAGCAGTACTTC.